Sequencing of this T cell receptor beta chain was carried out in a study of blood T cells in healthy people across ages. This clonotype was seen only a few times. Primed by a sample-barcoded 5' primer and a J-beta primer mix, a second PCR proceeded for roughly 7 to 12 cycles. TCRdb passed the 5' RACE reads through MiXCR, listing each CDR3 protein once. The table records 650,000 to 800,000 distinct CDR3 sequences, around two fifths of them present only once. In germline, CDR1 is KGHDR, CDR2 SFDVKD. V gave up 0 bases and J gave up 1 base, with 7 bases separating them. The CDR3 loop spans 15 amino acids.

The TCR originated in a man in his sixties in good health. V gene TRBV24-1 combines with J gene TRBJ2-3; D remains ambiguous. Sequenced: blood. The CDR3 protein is CATSDLNRGTDTQYF. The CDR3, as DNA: TGTGCCACCAGTGATTTGAACCGGGGCACAGATACGCAGTATTTT.